These 20 T cell receptor beta chains came from one sample sequenced in a study of blood T cells in healthy people across ages. Next came a second PCR, run for roughly 6 to 11 cycles, which used a sample-barcoded 5' primer along with a J-beta primer mix. TCRdb analysed the 5' RACE reads with MiXCR anew, one entry per CDR3 protein. The sample holds about 780,000 distinct CDR3 sequences, more than 35% seen once. The sample was blood. Every receptor here comes from an elderly man in good health.

The chain couples TRBV7-2 to TRBJ2-6; tentatively, D is TRBD2 (5 bases). V was clipped by 1 base and J by 4 bases, with 11 bases between them. The germline V gene has CDR1 SGHTA and CDR2 FQGNSA. The CDR3 runs 16 residues. CDR3 DNA: TGTGCCAGCAGCTTAGGCGGCAGCGGCGGGGCCAACGTCCTGACTTTC. Translation: CASSLGGSGGANVLTF.

The chain uses TRBV7-2 and TRBJ2-1; 10 bases map to TRBD2. CDR3 length equals 14 residues. Unmatched junction bases numbered 3, after V lost 4 bases and J lost 6 bases. Germline CDR1 and CDR2: SGHTA and FQGNSA. The CDR3 loop is CASSSSGRINEQFF. The CDR3 DNA reads as TGTGCCAGCAGCTCTAGCGGGAGAATCAATGAGCAGTTCTTC.

A single count supports this clonotype. The chain links TRBV19 to TRBJ2-3; D might be TRBD2 (6 bases). Trimming removed 9 bases from V and 0 bases from J, with 16 bases in between. This CDR3 is 15 amino acids long. The germline gives CDR1 LNHDA, CDR2 SQIVND (reference sequence). CDR3 in amino acids: CASKGWGESTDTQYF. The CDR3 nucleotides read TGTGCCAGCAAGGGTTGGGGGGAGAGCACAGATACGCAGTATTTT.

This clonotype appeared once. V is TRBV4-1 and J is TRBJ2-1, with 12 bases identical to TRBD2. This CDR3 region has 17 residues. Germline V CDR1 and CDR2: MGHRA, YSYEKL. J lost 7 bases, V lost 3 bases, and 10 bases had no gene match. The CDR3 is CASSQGTTSGSRNEQFF. CDR3 coding DNA: TGCGCCAGCAGCCAGGGGACGACTAGCGGGAGTAGAAATGAGCAGTTCTTC.

The gene calls are TRBV7-2 and TRBJ1-2, with no clear D. This CDR3 has 14 residues. Per the germline V gene, CDR1 is SGHTA and CDR2 is FQGNSA. V shed 4 bases and J shed 4 bases, with 13 bases lying between them. The CDR3 DNA follows: TGTGCCAGCAGCTCCCGAGAGAAACGCTATGGCTACACCTTC. Translating it yields CASSSREKRYGYTF.

This chain joins TRBV6-2 or TRBV6-3 and TRBJ1-5; D is unclear. The V and J ends lost 6 bases and 0 bases respectively, with 18 bases between them. Germline V gives CDR1 MNHEY, CDR2 SVGEGT. The CDR3 sequence is 17 residues long. The chain's CDR3 is CASSTHASQISNQPQHF. CDR3 coding DNA: TGTGCCAGCAGCACACACGCTTCACAGATTAGCAATCAGCCCCAGCATTTT.

V is TRBV5-1 and J is TRBJ2-5; D unresolved. Trimming pared 2 bases from V and 2 bases from J, leaving 10 bases between. Germline CDR1 SGHRS, CDR2 YFSETQ. The CDR3 has 14 amino acids. CDR3 sequence (DNA): TGCGCCAGCAGCTTCCAGCACGGTCAAGAGACCCAGTACTTC. Protein product: CASSFQHGQETQYF.

A word on this clonotype: A much larger clone sits a single nucleotide away, making a read error possible. This rearrangement joins TRBV7-2 to TRBJ2-1; 7 bases align to TRBD1. The better agreement between TRBJ2-7 and the DNA end casts doubt on the J call. Germline assignment: CDR1 SGHTA and CDR2 FQGNSA. The CDR3 totals 14 residues. CDR3 in DNA: TGTGCCAGCAGCGCGACAGGGCGCTACAATGAGCAGTACTTC. Translated, it gives CASSATGRYNEQYF.

This chain links TRBV4-1 with TRBJ1-4, with D possibly TRBD1 on 5 matching bases. This CDR3 region has 17 residues. Germline values: CDR1 MGHRA, CDR2 YSYEKL. Trimming stripped 5 bases from V and 2 bases from J, with 18 bases between. Written as DNA, the CDR3 is TGCGCCAGCAGCATAGAGGAGAGACAGACGACTAATGAAAAACTGTTTTTT. It is translated as CASSIEERQTTNEKLFF.

V is TRBV4-1 and J is TRBJ2-5; 14 nucleotides match TRBD2. V lost 4 bases to trimming and J lost 11 bases; unmatched junction nucleotides: 18. CDR3 length equals 18 residues. Germline CDR1 reads MGHRA; CDR2 reads YSYEKL. CDR3 amino acids: CASSPGLLGTSGGFEQYF. The CDR3 DNA is TGCGCCAGCAGCCCTGGCCTCTTGGGGACTAGCGGGGGATTTGAGCAGTACTTC.

Concerning this clonotype itself: This clone may be a read error of a much larger clone one base away. V is TRBV20-1 and J is TRBJ2-7, with 9 bases fitting TRBD2. Germline V gives CDR1 DFQATT, CDR2 SNEGSKA (reference sequence). CDR3 size: 13 residues. The DNA of the CDR3 is TGCAGTGCTGGGGGACTAGCTATAAACGAGCGGTACTTC. It codes for CSAGGLAINERYF.

The genes are TRBV5-1 and TRBJ2-7, with D possibly being TRBD1 (5 bases). This CDR3 is 16 amino acids long. Deletions cut 1 base from V and 7 bases from J, with 21 bases between. CDR1 and CDR2 from the germline V gene are SGHRS and YFSETQ. DNA for the CDR3: TGCGCCAGCAGCTTGACAATCCAGGGTGACGTTTTTGAGCAGTACTTC. Amino acids: CASSLTIQGDVFEQYF.

This chain links TRBV20-1 with TRBJ1-2; 7 bases are a match to TRBD1. In germline, CDR1 is DFQATT, CDR2 SNEGSKA (reference sequence). The V and J ends lost 3 bases and 4 bases, in that order; junction bases with no gene match: 11. The length of the CDR3 is 15 residues. This CDR3 is CSARTPLRGIYGYTF. In DNA, the CDR3 is TGCAGTGCTAGGACTCCTCTCAGGGGGATCTATGGCTACACCTTC.

The genes are TRBV5-4 and TRBJ2-5; D perhaps matches TRBD2 (6 bases). Trimming removed 4 bases at V and 2 bases at J, with 15 bases between. This CDR3 has 15 residues. CDR1 is SGHNT, CDR2 YYREEE, per germline (reference sequence). CDR3 in amino acids: CASSPLPSEQETQYF. DNA for the CDR3: TGTGCCAGCAGCCCGCTGCCTAGCGAGCAAGAGACCCAGTACTTC.

The V gene is TRBV10-3, the J gene TRBJ2-2; D remains ambiguous. The CDR3 runs to 14 residues. Germline V gene lookup returns CDR1 ENHRY and CDR2 SYGVKD. V dropped 3 bases and J dropped 3 bases, with 8 bases sitting between them. The CDR3 spells CAISDRTDTGELFF. For the CDR3, the DNA is TGTGCCATCAGTGATCGGACGGACACCGGGGAGCTGTTTTTT.

The V and J genes are TRBV7-8 and TRBJ2-1; D remains unclear. The tail of the sequence fits TRBJ2-7 better, so the J call may be wrong. The CDR3 runs 15 residues. Germline V lookup: CDR1 SGHVS, CDR2 FQNEAQ. CDR3 region: CASSSNQNSYNEQYF. For the CDR3, the DNA is TGTGCCAGCAGCTCAAACCAGAACTCCTACAATGAGCAGTACTTC.

Points on this clonotype: An end of the junction differs from the germline gene, which may be a read error. The V gene is TRBV7-2, the J gene TRBJ2-7; 12 positions match TRBD2. The end of the DNA aligns better with TRBJ2-5, so the J call may be wrong. Germline CDR1 reads SGHTA; CDR2 reads FQGNSA. The CDR3 is made up of 16 amino acids. In nucleotides, the CDR3 is TGTGCCGGCAGCCTATCTAGCGGGAGGGCCGGGGAGACCCAGTACTTC. Protein sequence: CAGSLSSGRAGETQYF.

This clonotype appeared once. V is TRBV29-1 and J is TRBJ2-3, with D possibly matching TRBD1 (6 bases). The germline V gene has CDR1 SQVTM and CDR2 ANQGSEA. Trimming cost V 6 bases and J 4 bases, with 17 bases left between them. This CDR3 spans 14 amino acids. The CDR3 DNA follows: TGCAGCGTGGGTTTTGGGACAAAAGCAGATACGCAGTATTTT. Translating it yields CSVGFGTKADTQYF.

The chain has TRBV25-1 and TRBJ2-1, with D perhaps TRBD2 (7 bases). CDR3 length: 20 amino acids. Germline V CDR1 and CDR2: MGHDK, SYGVNS. Trimming removed 5 bases at V and 1 base at J, with 27 bases between. CDR3 region: CASSSLKVGGGSLSYNEQFF. CDR3 in DNA: TGTGCCAGCAGTTCTCTTAAGGTGGGGGGCGGGAGCTTATCCTACAATGAGCAGTTCTTC.

The rearrangement links TRBV15 to TRBJ2-3; possibly TRBD2 for D (5 bases). This CDR3 contains 15 residues. The V gene lost 0 bases and the J gene lost 0 bases, with 7 bases spanning the gap. Germline loops: CDR1 LNHNV, CDR2 YYDKDF (reference sequence). CDR3 residues: CATSRERTSTDTQYF. Here the CDR3 DNA reads TGTGCCACCAGCAGAGAAAGGACTAGCACAGATACGCAGTATTTT. Looking up the rest from reference TRBV15 and TRBJ2-3 gives the full variable domain: DAMVIQNPRYQVTQFGKPVTLSCSQTLNHNVMYWYQQKSSQAPKLLFHYYDKDFNNEADTPDNFQSRRPNTSFCFLDIRSPGLGDTAMYLCATSRERTSTDTQYFGPGTRLTVL.